The rows below give T cell receptor beta chains drawn from one sample of a study of OX40 agonist ivuxolimab in advanced cancers. The table came from immunoSEQ multiplex PCR; TCRdb's copy has only in-frame clones and leaves some out. The sample contains roughly 140,000 clones, around 94% of which appear only once. Sample: CD4+ or CD8+ T cells sorted from blood, taken in a trial of the OX40 agonist ivuxolimab. These receptors all come from an adult with an advanced solid tumor such as melanoma, head and neck, liver or kidney cancer. Each CDR3 is given with its conserved first and last residue. The D gene is left open where the match is weak. The size entry is marked missing in some rows and otherwise reads once, few, many or a size class.

>TRBV19|TRBJ1-1|NA|NA
CASLGPVSTEAFF
TGTGCCAGCCTTGGTCCGGTCAGCACTGAAGCTTTCTTT
>TRBV7-2|TRBJ2-7|TRBD1|NA
CASSLSNRFADRGGSEQYF
TGTGCCAGCAGCTTGTCTAATCGATTCGCGGACAGGGGAGGCTCCGAGCAGTACTTC
>TRBV4-3|TRBJ2-7|TRBD2|NA
CASSPSSGGGSYEQYF
TGCGCCAGCAGCCCATCTAGCGGGGGGGGCTCCTACGAGCAGTACTTC
>TRBV6-6|TRBJ1-3|NA|NA
CASSYSLNTIYF
TGTGCCAGCAGTTACTCTCTAAACACCATATATTTT
>TRBV6-5|TRBJ2-7|TRBD2|NA
CASLRTSGSYEQYF
TGTGCCAGCCTTCGGACTAGCGGCTCCTACGAGCAGTACTTC
>TRBV29-1|TRBJ1-2|TRBD1|NA
CSVGTGNYGYTF
TGCAGCGTTGGGACAGGAAACTATGGCTACACCTTC
>TRBV19|TRBJ2-7|NA|NA
CASSSNRGGSYEQYF
TGTGCCAGTAGTAGCAACAGGGGGGGATCCTACGAGCAGTACTTC
>TRBV5-1|TRBJ2-7|NA|NA
CASSPGGSYEQYF
TGCGCCAGCAGCCCTGGGGGGAGCTACGAGCAGTACTTC
>TRBV19|TRBJ1-3|NA|few
CASSRRWGNTIYF
TGTGCCAGTAGCAGACGGTGGGGAAACACCATATATTTT
>TRBV29-1|TRBJ1-1|TRBD1|NA
CSVRTGDTEAFF
TGCAGCGTTCGCACAGGGGATACTGAAGCTTTCTTT
>TRBV9|TRBJ1-2|NA|NA
CASSVAGANYGYTF
TGTGCCAGCAGCGTGGCCGGAGCTAACTATGGCTACACCTTC
>TRBV7-2|TRBJ2-3|TRBD2|NA
CASSPAGAGGADTQYF
TGTGCCAGCAGCCCAGCCGGGGCGGGGGGGGCAGATACGCAGTATTTT
>TRBV18|TRBJ2-3|NA|NA
CASSPPGTSTDTQYF
TGTGCCAGCTCACCACCTGGAACTAGCACAGATACGCAGTATTTT
>TRBV5-6|TRBJ2-7|NA|NA
CASSAIGGSVYEQYF
TGTGCCAGCAGCGCCATAGGGGGATCGGTGTACGAGCAGTACTTC
>TRBV28|TRBJ2-7|NA|NA
CASSSLGGTGYEQYF
TGTGCCAGCAGTTCCCTCGGGGGCACTGGCTACGAGCAGTACTTC
>TRBV19|TRBJ2-2|TRBD2|once
CASSRAGGAGELFF
TGTGCCAGTAGTAGGGCGGGGGGAGCCGGGGAGCTGTTTTTT
>TRBV19|TRBJ1-3|NA|NA
CASSIVPAGNTIYF
TGTGCCAGTAGTATTGTCCCAGCTGGAAACACCATATATTTT
>TRBV27|TRBJ1-2|NA|NA
CASSGPGTVNYGYTF
TGTGCCAGCAGTGGACCCGGGACGGTTAACTATGGCTACACCTTC
>TRBV14|TRBJ2-5|NA|NA
CASSQGQARGETQYF
TGTGCCAGCAGCCAAGGGCAGGCTAGGGGGGAGACCCAGTACTTC
>TRBV19|TRBJ2-7|TRBD1|once
CASSDGTAYEQYF
TGTGCCAGTAGTGACGGGACAGCCTACGAGCAGTACTTC
>TRBV10-1|TRBJ2-3|TRBD1|NA
CASAGQVRDTQYF
TGCGCCAGTGCCGGACAGGTTCGTGATACGCAGTATTTT
>TRBV7-3|TRBJ2-7|TRBD2|NA
CASSPTSGNYEQYF
TGTGCCAGCAGTCCCACTAGCGGGAACTACGAGCAGTACTTC
>TRBV30|TRBJ2-5|NA|NA
CAWNVPAARGETQYF
TGTGCCTGGAATGTCCCCGCCGCGAGGGGGGAGACCCAGTACTTC
>TRBV19|TRBJ2-2|NA|NA
CASSVHRGTGELFF
TGTGCCAGTAGTGTTCACCGGGGAACCGGGGAGCTGTTTTTT
>TRBV4-1|TRBJ2-7|NA|NA
CASSRGAEQYF
TGCGCCAGCAGCCGAGGGGCCGAGCAGTACTTC
>TRBV9|TRBJ2-1|NA|NA
CASSLDMRPAYNEQFF
TGTGCCAGCAGCCTGGACATGCGCCCGGCCTACAATGAGCAGTTCTTC
>TRBV7-9|TRBJ1-1|TRBD1|NA
CASSPRKPGQGPNTEAFF
TGTGCCAGCAGCCCCCGAAAACCGGGACAGGGGCCGAACACTGAAGCTTTCTTT
>TRBV2|TRBJ2-1|NA|few
CASSGGLTLYNEQFF
TGTGCCAGCAGTGGGGGACTTACTCTTTACAATGAGCAGTTCTTC
>TRBV6-9|TRBJ1-1|NA|NA
CASSYLLGGTEAFF
TGTGCCAGCAGTTACCTCCTCGGGGGTACTGAAGCTTTCTTT
>TRBV11-1|TRBJ2-7|NA|NA
CASSWDRSSYEQYF
TGTGCCAGCAGCTGGGACCGGAGCTCCTACGAGCAGTACTTC
>TRBV28|TRBJ2-2|NA|NA
CASSLEPTGELFF
TGTGCCAGCAGTTTGGAGCCGACCGGGGAGCTGTTTTTT
>TRBV18|TRBJ2-7|TRBD1|NA
CASSQGDRLSYEQYF
TGTGCCAGCTCCCAGGGGGACAGATTATCCTACGAGCAGTACTTC
>TRBV6-5|TRBJ1-5|NA|NA
CASSYSVGAGQPQHF
TGTGCCAGCAGTTACTCGGTCGGGGCAGGGCAGCCCCAGCATTTT
>TRBV4-1|TRBJ2-1|TRBD1|NA
CASSQVIGTAYNEQFF
TGCGCCAGCAGCCAGGTAATCGGGACAGCCTACAATGAGCAGTTCTTC
>TRBV2|TRBJ1-2|NA|NA
CASSETGRGGYTF
TGTGCCAGCAGCGAGACAGGTCGGGGTGGCTACACCTTC
>TRBV7-6|TRBJ2-1|TRBD2|once
CASSSQRGSSGGANEQFF
TGTGCCAGCAGCTCCCAACGCGGATCTAGCGGGGGGGCCAATGAGCAGTTCTTC
>TRBV9|TRBJ1-5|TRBD1|once
CASSVEGDSRWPQHF
TGTGCCAGCAGCGTAGAGGGGGACAGCCGGTGGCCCCAGCATTTT
>TRBV19|TRBJ2-1|NA|NA
CASSIQGSTDEQFF
TGTGCCAGTAGTATACAGGGCTCGACGGATGAGCAGTTCTTC
>TRBV5-6|TRBJ2-1|TRBD2|NA
CASSLELAGGGYHYNEQFF
TGTGCCAGCAGCTTGGAACTAGCGGGAGGGGGGTACCATTACAATGAGCAGTTCTTC